The 4 T cell receptor beta chains given below trace back to one sample, sequenced in a study of CD8+ T cells in alopecia areata. cDNA reverse transcribed from extracted RNA served as the sequencing template. The assay was immunoSEQ multiplex PCR, and TCRdb's table has in-frame clones only and misses some. This table holds some 120,000 clones, approximately 47% found once. The specimen sequenced was NKG2D-low CD8+ T cells sorted from blood. Receptors originate from a human donor with alopecia areata.

J is TRBJ2-5 and V is TRBV25-1, with 8 positions matching TRBD1. The CDR3 length is 14 residues. Germline lookup yields CDR1 MGHDK and CDR2 SYGVNS. The V gene end was trimmed by 3 bases and the J gene end by 5 bases; junction bases not matched to a gene: 5. The CDR3 here is CASSDLDRGETQYF. CDR3 bases: TGTGCCAGCAGTGACCTCGACAGGGGTGAGACCCAGTACTTC.

This chain joins TRBV9 and TRBJ2-1; D is uncertain. V was cut by 3 bases and J by 6 bases, with 10 bases left in between. The V gene's germline CDR1 is SGDLS and CDR2 YYNGEE. This CDR3 comprises 13 residues. The DNA of the CDR3 is TGTGCCAGCAGCGCAAGCTCACCCAATGAGCAGTTCTTC. It encodes CASSASSPNEQFF.

V is TRBV29-1 and J is TRBJ2-4; no definite D call. The CDR3 loop spans 11 amino acids. V lost 6 bases, J lost 9 bases, and 12 bases lay in between. CDR1 SQVTM and CDR2 ANQGSEA come from the germline V gene. The CDR3 loop reads CSVVDQGIQYF. DNA of the CDR3: TGCAGCGTGGTCGATCAAGGCATTCAGTACTTC. Together with reference TRBV29-1 and TRBJ2-4, the CDR3 gives the full variable domain: SAVISQKPSRDICQRGTSLTIQCQVDSQVTMMFWYRQQPGQSLTLIATANQGSEATYESGFVIDKFPISRPNLTFSTLTVSNMSPEDSSIYLCSVVDQGIQYFGAGTRLSVL.

The chain combines TRBV7-9 with TRBJ1-5, with TRBD1 identical over 10 bases. After removal of 5 bases from V and 3 bases from J, the junction contained 1 base not matched to a gene. The CDR3 loop spans 14 amino acids. Germline V CDR1 and CDR2: SEHNR, FQNEAQ (reference sequence). The CDR3 DNA reads TGTGCCAGCAGCGGGACAGGGGACAATCAGCCCCAGCATTTT. Translated: CASSGTGDNQPQHF.